A single sample is the source of the 17 T cell receptor beta chains below, sequenced in a study of tumor and adjacent non-tumor tissue in lung cancer. RNA was extracted from bulk tissue without any cell sorting. The library came from three nested PCR rounds adapted from ARM-PCR protocols. Each CDR3 protein gets one entry after TCRdb re-called the multiplex PCR reads with MiXCR. The repertoire holds approximately 86,000 distinct CDR3 sequences, with 72% as singletons. The source material was lung tumor tissue. The receptors derive from a woman between 40 and 55 years old with non-small cell lung cancer.

Regarding this clonotype: A read error may be the cause here, since a much bigger clone is one base away. V is TRBV5-4 and J is TRBJ1-2; 7 bases fit TRBD1. The CDR3 is made up of 17 amino acids. Germline V CDR1 and CDR2: SGHNT, YYREEE (reference sequence). This chain's CDR3 is CASRLAMGGRGLGGYTF. The CDR3 DNA sequence: TGTGCCAGCAGGTTGGCGATGGGGGGCAGGGGGTTAGGTGGCTACACCTTC.

Only one count was recorded for this clonotype. The J gene is TRBJ2-1, the V gene TRBV20-1, with 7 positions matching TRBD2. CDR3 length equals 15 residues. Losses at the gene ends were 0 bases for V and 6 bases for J; bases not matched to a gene: 8. The germline V gene encodes CDR1 DFQATT and CDR2 SNEGSKA (reference sequence). CDR3 sequence reads: CSARDTGGGGNEQFF. CDR3 DNA: TGCAGTGCTAGAGATACGGGAGGAGGTGGCAATGAGCAGTTCTTC.

Comments on this clonotype: A much larger clone lies one base from this, so it may be a read error. The chain recombines TRBV14 with TRBJ2-3, with 10 bases fitting TRBD2. Germline CDR1 reads SGHDN; CDR2 reads FVKESK. This CDR3 comprises 16 residues. Written as DNA, the CDR3 is TGTGTCAGCAGCTATTATAGCGGGGGGTCCACAGATACGCAGTATTTT. This gives the protein CVSSYYSGGSTDTQYF. Full variable domain (outside the CDR3, taken from reference TRBV14 and TRBJ2-3): EAGVTQFPSHSVIEKGQTVTLRCDPISGHDNLYWYRRVMGKEIKFLLHFVKESKQDESGMPNNRFLAERTGGTYSTLKVQPAELEDSGVYFCVSSYYSGGSTDTQYFGPGTRLTVL.

This clonotype was recorded a few times. A much larger clone lies one base from this, so it may be a read error. The chain joins TRBV13 to TRBJ2-2; D is ambiguous. CDR1 PRHDT and CDR2 FYEKMQ come from the germline V gene (reference sequence). The CDR3 sequence is 13 residues long. The CDR3 bases are TGTACCAGCAGCGAACAACCCCTAGGGGAGCTGTTTTTT. Residues: CTSSEQPLGELFF.

As concerns this clonotype: This CDR3 is missing its conserved last phenylalanine or tryptophan, likely due to a read error. The chain carries TRBV4-1 and TRBJ2-1; TRBD2 aligns across 13 bases. CDR1 and CDR2 from the germline V gene are MGHRA and YSYEKL. This CDR3 is 16 amino acids long. The CDR3 nucleotides are TGCACCAGCAGGGGACTAGCGGGAAGCTCCTACAATGAGCAGTTCCTC. It codes for CTSRGLAGSSYNEQFL.

Points on this clonotype: The junction does not match germline at one end; this may be a read error. The V call is TRBV6-2 or TRBV6-3, the J call TRBJ2-5; D is ambiguous. Germline V gene sequence: CDR1 MNHEY, CDR2 SVGEGT. The CDR3 is 14 amino acids. The CDR3 protein is CGSSYGRYQETHYF. CDR3 nucleotides: TGTGGCAGCAGTTACGGCCGGTACCAAGAGACCCACTACTTC.

Of note for this clonotype: The junction departs from the called germline gene at one end, perhaps through a read error. This sequence joins TRBV4-1 and TRBJ1-5; possibly TRBD1 for D (5 bases). CDR3 size: 17 residues. Germline V CDR1 and CDR2: MGHRA, YSYEKL. The CDR3 nucleotides are TGCGCCAGCAGCTATGGTGGGGGACTGGATTCCGAACAGCCCCAGCATTTC. It specifies CASSYGGGLDSEQPQHF.

This clonotype was detected many times. The chain uses TRBV28 and TRBJ1-5; TRBD1 matches 9 bases. V trimming: 3 bases; J trimming: 3 bases; junction bases outside the gene matches: 3. The CDR3 spans 15 residues. Germline assignment: CDR1 MDHEN and CDR2 SYDVKM. In DNA form, the CDR3 reads TGTGCCAGCAGTTTTTGGGACAGGGACAATCAGCCCCAGCATTTT. It specifies CASSFWDRDNQPQHF.

Of note for this clonotype: One base away lies a much larger clone, so this may be a sequencing read error. The rearrangement joins TRBV5-1 to TRBJ2-1, with 10 bases fitting TRBD2. The CDR3 is 15 amino acids. Germline loops: CDR1 SGHRS, CDR2 YFSETQ. J lost 8 bases, V lost 6 bases, and 11 bases had no gene match. The CDR3 nucleotides are TGCGCCAGCAACTATCTAGCGGGAGTCGGGGATGAGCAGTTCTTC. This translates into CASNYLAGVGDEQFF.

Turning to this clonotype: The junction and the germline gene differ at one end; a read error may be behind it. The chain combines TRBV11-3 with TRBJ1-1, with D unclear. The CDR3 covers 13 residues. CDR1 SGHNT and CDR2 YENEEA come from the germline V gene. The CDR3 region has the DNA TGCACCATCAGCTTAGCGGGGAACACTGAAGCTTTCTTT. It specifies CTISLAGNTEAFF.

Concerning this clonotype itself: This may be a read error, as it is one base from a much larger clone. The chain is built from TRBV6-1 and TRBJ2-7; the D gene is possibly TRBD1 (5 bases). CDR1 MNHNS and CDR2 SASEGT come from the germline V gene. The CDR3 runs to 15 residues. CDR3 nucleotide sequence: TGTGCCAGCAGTGAGCAGGGTGGACACATCTACGACCAGTACTTC. Residues: CASSEQGGHIYDQYF.

A remark on this clonotype: A much more abundant neighbour one base away suggests this may be a read error. The rearrangement uses TRBV20-1 and TRBJ1-2; TRBD1 might be the D (6 bases). The CDR3 is made up of 13 amino acids. The V gene's germline CDR1 is DFQATT and CDR2 SNEGSKA (reference sequence). The ends were cut back, 5 bases at V and 10 bases at J, with 20 bases in the middle. CDR3 in amino acids: CSAPNRVEDAYTF. The CDR3 nucleotides are TGCAGTGCTCCAAACAGGGTAGAGGATGCCTACACCTTC.

This chain links TRBV10-2 with TRBJ2-1; the D is unclear. This CDR3 has 11 amino acids. Germline assignment: CDR1 WSHSY and CDR2 SAAADI. V was shortened by 7 bases and J by 10 bases, with 11 bases between the two germline ends. The DNA of the CDR3 is TGCGCCAGCAATCACTGCTCAGAGCAGTTCTTC. Residues: CASNHCSEQFF.

This clonotype was observed a handful of times. This chain uses TRBV2 with TRBJ2-1; 7 bases are a match to TRBD2. Germline CDR1 is SNHLY and CDR2 is FYNNEI. The CDR3 has 16 residues. The V segment lost 6 bases and the J segment 0 bases; nucleotides outside the gene matches: 8. DNA for the CDR3: TGTGCCAGCAGAGCCATGGGGGGGGGCTCCTACAATGAGCAGTTCTTC. Its translation: CASRAMGGGSYNEQFF.

Remarks on this clonotype: Germline is not matched at one junction end, which may reflect a read error. The V call is TRBV29-1, the J call TRBJ2-6, with D possibly matching TRBD2 (6 bases). The CDR3 is 15 amino acids. The germline gives CDR1 SQVTM, CDR2 ANQGSEA. The CDR3 loop reads CSVDSGSSGANVLTF. In DNA, the CDR3 is TGCAGCGTTGATTCCGGGAGCTCTGGTGCCAACGTCTTGACTTTC.

Relative to its sample, this clonotype is medium-sized. This rearrangement joins TRBV5-4 to TRBJ2-1; tentatively, D is TRBD1 (5 bases). The CDR3 runs 13 residues. Germline CDR1 reads SGHNT; CDR2 reads YYREEE (reference sequence). V lost 4 bases to trimming and J lost 6 bases, with 11 bases between them. For the CDR3, the DNA is TGTGCCAGCAGCCCTGGGGCTGCCAATGAGCAGTTCTTC. Translation gives CASSPGAANEQFF.

Turning to this clonotype: The CDR3 carries no conserved terminal phenylalanine or tryptophan, so it likely arises from a read error. The chain links TRBV11-2 to TRBJ1-6; no reliable D call. CDR3 size: 15 residues. Trimming shortened V by 10 bases and J by 5 bases, and 18 bases separated the two germline ends. Germline V gene data show CDR1 as SGHAT and CDR2 as FQNNGV. The DNA for the CDR3 is TGTGCCACTAGCTTAGCCTCGGGGAATAATTCACCCCTCCACTCT. Its protein product is CATSLASGNNSPLHS.